This T cell receptor (beta chain) was recorded in a study of blood T cell repertoires in COVID-19. Study-level background: From the United States, Italy and Spain came samples of acute and convalescent COVID-19. Sources were T cells, B-cell-depleted T cells, or PBMCs; the material itself was cDNA or gDNA.

Seattle patients were enrolled while actively infected and followed longitudinally. How the authors handled the data: Quantification of nucleated cells was approximated via reference gene primer amplification. The method was immunoSEQ multiplex PCR; TCRdb's version includes in-frame clones alone and lacks a portion of them. V and J calls and clone size are as listed in that table; D and trimming were resolved from the DNA. The table records some 300,000 clones, 90% of them present only once. The CDR3 runs 17 residues. V lost 3 bases to trimming and J lost 0 bases; unmatched junction nucleotides: 4. Germline CDR1 is SEHNR and CDR2 is FQNEAQ (reference sequence).

The sequenced sample consisted of peripheral blood. The chain is built from TRBV7-9 and TRBJ2-6; TRBD1 matches at 8 bases. This sequence was found in a woman aged 40 to 50 with COVID-19, enrolled during active disease. CDR3 protein: CASSLSGGASGANVLTF. CDR3 in DNA: TGTGCCAGCAGCTTGTCAGGGGGCGCCTCTGGGGCCAACGTCCTGACTTTC.